This is a list of T cell receptor beta chains from one sample in a study of CD8 T cells in ankylosing spondylitis. TCRdb itself ran the 5' RACE reads through MiXCR, one entry per CDR3 protein. The repertoire holds a few hundred thousand distinct CDR3 sequences, with about a fifth as singletons. What was sequenced was blood, either unsorted or a sorted T cell fraction (not recorded which). The receptors here all came from a female donor with ankylosing spondylitis or in good health (not recorded which). CDR3s include the opening cysteine and the closing phenylalanine or tryptophan. A D gene is named only where the DNA matches it firmly. Clone size, where shown, is once, few, many, or a class for clones that have expanded.

len	v_gene	d_gene	abundance	j_gene	CDR3aa	CDR3nt
15	TRBV29-1	-	-	TRBJ1-1	CSVARSGRLNTEAFF	TGCAGCGTTGCGCGTTCGGGACGGTTGAACACTGAAGCTTTCTTT
16	TRBV20-1	-	-	TRBJ2-3	CSARGVRMGGTDTQYF	TGCAGTGCTAGAGGGGTCCGGATGGGGGGCACAGATACGCAGTATTTT
14	TRBV20-1	-	-	TRBJ2-6	CSAIDPSGANVLTF	TGCAGTGCTATCGATCCCTCTGGGGCCAACGTCCTGACTTTC
17	TRBV7-2	-	-	TRBJ2-7	CASSFELAGQLRYEQYF	TGTGCCAGCAGCTTCGAGTTGGCGGGTCAGCTTAGATACGAGCAGTACTTC
15	TRBV7-2	TRBD1	-	TRBJ2-1	CASSLGPGGYNEQFF	TGTGCCAGCAGCTTAGGCCCAGGGGGATACAATGAGCAGTTCTTC
11	TRBV20-1	-	-	TRBJ2-1	CSATIHNEQFF	TGCAGTGCCACAATCCACAATGAGCAGTTCTTC
16	TRBV12-3/TRBV12-4	-	few	TRBJ1-1	CASSSGSGGLYTEAFF	TGTGCCAGCAGTTCAGGGAGCGGGGGGCTGTACACTGAAGCTTTCTTT
16	TRBV30	-	once	TRBJ1-6	CAWSAGLFRGDSPLHF	TGTGCCTGGAGTGCCGGACTCTTCCGCGGCGATTCACCCCTCCACTTT
13	TRBV29-1	-	many	TRBJ2-5	CSVEDPIQETQYF	TGCAGCGTTGAAGATCCCATCCAAGAGACCCAGTACTTC
13	TRBV5-6	TRBD1	few	TRBJ1-2	CASSLVGTGNYTF	TGTGCCAGCAGCTTGGTGGGGACAGGGAATTACACCTTC
16	TRBV3-1	TRBD2	-	TRBJ2-1	CASSQDRIAGNNEQFF	TGTGCCAGCAGCCAAGATCGAATAGCGGGTAACAATGAGCAGTTCTTC
17	TRBV5-6	TRBD2	many	TRBJ2-3	CASSLERTSGPTDTQYF	TGTGCCAGCAGCTTGGAACGGACTAGCGGACCCACAGATACGCAGTATTTT
14	TRBV6-5	TRBD2	few	TRBJ2-7	CASGRLAGNYEQYF	TGTGCCAGCGGACGACTAGCGGGAAATTACGAGCAGTACTTC
16	TRBV10-3	-	many	TRBJ2-2	CAISVGSARDTGELFF	TGTGCCATCAGTGTCGGTTCTGCAAGGGACACCGGGGAGCTGTTTTTT
13	TRBV7-7	-	few	TRBJ1-6	CASSRDRNSPLHF	TGTGCTAGCAGCCGCGACAGAAATTCACCCCTCCACTTT
15	TRBV11-2	TRBD1	few	TRBJ1-2	CASSFTGVGGYGYTF	TGTGCCAGCAGCTTTACAGGGGTCGGTGGGTATGGCTACACCTTC
16	TRBV20-1	-	few	TRBJ2-1	CSARGGQRSSYNEQFF	TGCAGTGCCAGGGGGGGACAGCGCAGCTCCTACAATGAGCAGTTCTTC
17	TRBV6-5	-	-	TRBJ1-2	CASSYYGRAVSHYGYTF	TGTGCCAGCAGTTACTACGGGAGGGCAGTATCTCACTATGGCTACACCTTC
16	TRBV7-2	-	many	TRBJ1-5	CASSLFRGSGNQPQHF	TGTGCCAGCAGCCTCTTTAGGGGGTCGGGCAATCAGCCCCAGCATTTT
15	TRBV4-3	-	few	TRBJ2-3	CASSQDPGPGDTQYF	TGCGCCAGCAGCCAAGATCCAGGCCCCGGGGATACGCAGTATTTT
12	TRBV29-1	-	-	TRBJ1-3	CSVRGSGNTIYF	TGCAGCGTTCGGGGGTCGGGAAACACCATATATTTT
13	TRBV12-3/TRBV12-4	-	few	TRBJ2-2	CASSLAVAGELFF	TGTGCCAGCAGTTTAGCGGTAGCCGGGGAGCTGTTTTTT
15	TRBV15	-	-	TRBJ2-5	CATSRDSGRGETQYF	TGTGCCACCAGCAGAGATAGTGGCAGGGGTGAGACCCAGTACTTC
12	TRBV6-2/TRBV6-3	-	-	TRBJ2-1	CASTEPYNEQFF	TGTGCCAGCACGGAACCCTACAATGAGCAGTTCTTC
13	TRBV7-9	-	many	TRBJ1-2	CASRRQDSRGYTF	TGTGCCAGCAGACGACAGGATTCTCGGGGCTACACCTTC
11	TRBV7-2	-	few	TRBJ2-1	CASSPRVEQFF	TGTGCCAGCAGCCCCAGGGTCGAGCAGTTCTTC
13	TRBV20-1	TRBD2	-	TRBJ2-7	CSGVASGRYEQYF	TGCAGTGGTGTGGCTAGCGGGAGATACGAGCAGTACTTC
15	TRBV7-9	TRBD2	-	TRBJ2-1	CASSTTSVPYNEQFF	TGTGCCAGCAGCACCACTAGCGTACCCTACAATGAGCAGTTCTTC
13	TRBV12-3/TRBV12-4	-	-	TRBJ2-5	CASSLSLEETQYF	TGTGCCAGCAGTTTAAGTCTGGAAGAGACCCAGTACTTC
11	TRBV5-5	-	many	TRBJ2-1	CASSLANEQFF	TGTGCCAGCAGCTTAGCCAATGAGCAGTTCTTC
13	TRBV9	-	few	TRBJ1-5	CASSEDSYQPQHF	TGTGCCAGCAGTGAGGACAGCTATCAGCCCCAGCATTTT